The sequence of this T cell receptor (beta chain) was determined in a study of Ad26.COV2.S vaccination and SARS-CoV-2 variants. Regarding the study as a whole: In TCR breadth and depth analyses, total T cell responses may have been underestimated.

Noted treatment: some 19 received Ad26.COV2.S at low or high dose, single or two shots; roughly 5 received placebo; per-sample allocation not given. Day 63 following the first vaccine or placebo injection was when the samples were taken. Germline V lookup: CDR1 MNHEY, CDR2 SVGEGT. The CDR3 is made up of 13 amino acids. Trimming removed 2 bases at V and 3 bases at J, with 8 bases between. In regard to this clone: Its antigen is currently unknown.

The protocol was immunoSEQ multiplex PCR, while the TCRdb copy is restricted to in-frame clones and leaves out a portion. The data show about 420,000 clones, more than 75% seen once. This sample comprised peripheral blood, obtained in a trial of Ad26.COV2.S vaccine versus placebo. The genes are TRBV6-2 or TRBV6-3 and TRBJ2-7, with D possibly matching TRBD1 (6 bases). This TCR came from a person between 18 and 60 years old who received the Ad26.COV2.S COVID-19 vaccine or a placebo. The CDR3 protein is CASSYQDSYEQYF. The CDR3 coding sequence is TGTGCCAGCAGTTACCAGGACAGCTACGAGCAGTACTTC.